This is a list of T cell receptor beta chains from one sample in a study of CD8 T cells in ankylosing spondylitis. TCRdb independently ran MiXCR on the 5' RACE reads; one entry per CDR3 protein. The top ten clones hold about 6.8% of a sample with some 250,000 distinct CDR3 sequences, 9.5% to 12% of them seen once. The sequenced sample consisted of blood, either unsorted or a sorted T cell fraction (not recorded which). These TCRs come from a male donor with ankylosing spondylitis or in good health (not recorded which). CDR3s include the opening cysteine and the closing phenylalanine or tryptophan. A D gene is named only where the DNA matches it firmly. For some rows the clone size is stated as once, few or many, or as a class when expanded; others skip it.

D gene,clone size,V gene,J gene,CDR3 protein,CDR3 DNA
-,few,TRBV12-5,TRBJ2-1,CASGGDYYNEQFF,TGTGCTAGTGGTGGAGACTACTACAATGAGCAGTTCTTC
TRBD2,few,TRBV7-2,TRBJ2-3,CASSLRLANTDTQYF,TGTGCCAGCAGCTTAAGACTAGCGAACACAGATACGCAGTATTTT
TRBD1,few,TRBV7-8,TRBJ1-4,CASRRGQGRDEKLFF,TGTGCCAGCAGGAGGGGACAGGGGAGAGATGAAAAACTGTTTTTT
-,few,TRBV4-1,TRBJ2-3,CASSPLAGTGGTDTQYF,TGCGCCAGCAGCCCCTTGGCCGGGACTGGCGGCACAGATACGCAGTATTTT
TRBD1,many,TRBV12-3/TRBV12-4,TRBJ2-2,CASSLRTGGAGELFF,TGTGCCAGCAGTTTAAGAACAGGGGGTGCCGGGGAGCTGTTTTTT
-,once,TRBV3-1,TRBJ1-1,CTSTPGAGTEAFF,TGTACCAGCACCCCGGGGGCTGGGACTGAAGCTTTCTTT
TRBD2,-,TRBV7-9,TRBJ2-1,CASSLARPSGSSNEQFF,TGTGCCAGCAGCTTGGCGCGTCCTAGCGGGAGCTCGAATGAGCAGTTCTTC
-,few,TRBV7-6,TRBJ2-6,CASMEGLASGANVLTF,TGTGCCAGCATGGAAGGGTTGGCCTCTGGGGCCAACGTCCTGACTTTC
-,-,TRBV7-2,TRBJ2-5,CASSFQTYQSGRETQYF,TGTGCCAGCAGCTTCCAGACATACCAATCGGGTCGGGAGACCCAGTACTTC
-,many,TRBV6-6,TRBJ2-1,CASSPRGSNEQFF,TGTGCCAGCAGTCCCCGGGGGTCCAATGAGCAGTTCTTC
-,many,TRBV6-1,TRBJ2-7,CASSPGGNYEQYF,TGTGCCAGCAGCCCCGGCGGCAACTACGAGCAGTACTTC
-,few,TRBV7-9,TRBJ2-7,CASSLWDRTYEQYF,TGTGCCAGCAGCTTGTGGGACCGCACCTACGAGCAGTACTTC
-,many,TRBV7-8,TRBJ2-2,CASRMGGNTGELFF,TGTGCCAGCAGAATGGGCGGGAACACCGGGGAGCTGTTTTTT
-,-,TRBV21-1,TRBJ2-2,CASSKRVGLTKTNTGELFF,TGTGCCAGCTCCAAACGGGTAGGACTCACAAAGACGAACACCGGGGAGCTGTTTTTT
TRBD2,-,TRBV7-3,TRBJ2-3,CASSSFRREGLDTQYF,TGTGCCAGCAGCTCCTTCAGGCGGGAGGGCCTAGATACGCAGTATTTT
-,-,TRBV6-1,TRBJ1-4,CASSPTTATNEKLFF,TGTGCCAGCAGTCCCACAACTGCAACTAATGAAAAACTGTTTTTT
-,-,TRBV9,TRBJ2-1,CASSPRTKSREQFF,TGTGCCAGCAGCCCGCGGACAAAGTCCAGGGAGCAGTTCTTC
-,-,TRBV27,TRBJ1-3,CASSLRPGTGNTIYF,TGTGCCAGCAGTTTACGTCCGGGTACGGGAAACACCATATATTTT
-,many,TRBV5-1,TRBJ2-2,CASNLVAGELFF,TGCGCCAGCAACCTAGTTGCCGGGGAGCTGTTTTTT
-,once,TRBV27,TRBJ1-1,CASGSGARNTEAFF,TGTGCCAGCGGCTCAGGGGCTCGGAACACTGAAGCTTTCTTT
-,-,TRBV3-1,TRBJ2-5,CASSQSSGVQETQYF,TGTGCCAGCAGCCAGAGTAGCGGAGTCCAAGAGACCCAGTACTTC
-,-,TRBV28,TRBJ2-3,CASREWGSADTQYF,TGTGCCAGCAGAGAATGGGGTAGCGCAGATACGCAGTATTTT
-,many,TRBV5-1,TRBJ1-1,CASKENTEAFF,TGCGCCAGCAAGGAGAACACTGAAGCTTTCTTT
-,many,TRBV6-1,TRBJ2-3,CASSEARVDTQYF,TGTGCCAGCAGTGAAGCGAGGGTTGATACGCAGTATTTT
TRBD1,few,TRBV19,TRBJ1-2,CASSPRTGEYGYTF,TGTGCCAGTAGTCCTCGGACAGGAGAATATGGCTACACCTTC
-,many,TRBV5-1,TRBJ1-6,CASSLGDRGRSPLHF,TGCGCCAGCAGCTTGGGCGATCGAGGAAGGTCACCCCTCCACTTT
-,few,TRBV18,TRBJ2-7,CASSQTPYYEQYF,TGTGCCAGCTCACAGACACCGTACTACGAGCAGTACTTC
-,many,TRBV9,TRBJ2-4,CASSALAWGKNIQYF,TGTGCCAGCAGCGCCCTAGCGTGGGGCAAAAACATTCAGTACTTC
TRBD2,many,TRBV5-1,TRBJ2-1,CASSPSGGAYNEQFF,TGCGCCAGCAGCCCCAGCGGGGGAGCCTACAATGAGCAGTTCTTC
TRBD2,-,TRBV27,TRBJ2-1,CASSPGLAGDNEQFF,TGTGCCAGCAGTCCAGGACTAGCGGGGGACAATGAGCAGTTCTTC
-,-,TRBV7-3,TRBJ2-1,CASSPSGLDSDEQFF,TGTGCCAGCAGCCCTTCCGGGCTTGATTCGGATGAGCAGTTCTTC
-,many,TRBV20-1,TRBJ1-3,CSARVARDSFGNTIYF,TGCAGTGCTAGAGTGGCCCGGGACTCCTTTGGAAACACCATATATTTT
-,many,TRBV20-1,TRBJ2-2,CSAIQTNTGELFF,TGCAGTGCTATACAGACGAACACCGGGGAGCTGTTTTTT
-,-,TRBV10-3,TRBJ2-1,CAITDEGTDNNEQFF,TGTGCCATCACCGATGAAGGGACGGACAACAATGAGCAGTTCTTC
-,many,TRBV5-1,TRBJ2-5,CASSLKAETQYF,TGCGCCAGCAGCTTAAAAGCGGAGACCCAGTACTTC
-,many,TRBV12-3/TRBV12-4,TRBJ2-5,CASSGGWAQQETQYF,TGTGCCAGCAGTGGTGGTTGGGCCCAACAAGAGACCCAGTACTTC
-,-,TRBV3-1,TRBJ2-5,CASSRIEETQYF,TGTGCCAGCAGCAGAATAGAGGAGACCCAGTACTTC
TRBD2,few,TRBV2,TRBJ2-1,CASSEFGRNGNEQFF,TGTGCCAGCAGTGAATTCGGGAGGAATGGCAATGAGCAGTTCTTC
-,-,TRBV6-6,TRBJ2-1,CASSYTSNEQFF,TGTGCCAGCAGTTACACTAGCAATGAGCAGTTCTTC
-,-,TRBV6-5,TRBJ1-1,CASTSDGAAFF,TGTGCCAGCACCTCTGACGGCGCAGCTTTCTTT
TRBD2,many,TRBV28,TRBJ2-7,CASIRAGVRPEQYF,TGTGCCAGCATCCGGGCGGGGGTGCGTCCCGAGCAGTACTTC
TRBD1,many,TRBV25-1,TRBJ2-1,CASSHPGQGANNEQFF,TGTGCCAGCAGCCACCCGGGACAGGGGGCGAACAATGAGCAGTTCTTC
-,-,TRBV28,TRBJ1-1,CASSGHDGGGAFF,TGTGCCAGCAGTGGTCACGACGGAGGGGGAGCTTTCTTT
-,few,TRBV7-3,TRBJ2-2,CASSLMGSGGTGELFF,TGTGCCAGCAGCTTAATGGGGTCCGGGGGCACCGGGGAGCTGTTTTTT
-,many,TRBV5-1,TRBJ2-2,CASSSNTGRPGELFF,TGCGCCAGCAGCTCGAACACAGGGAGACCCGGGGAGCTGTTTTTT
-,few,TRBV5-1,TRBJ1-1,CASSFTSTEAFF,TGCGCCAGCAGCTTCACGAGCACTGAAGCTTTCTTT
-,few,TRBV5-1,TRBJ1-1,CASSLRGSAEAFF,TGCGCCAGCAGCTTGAGGGGGAGCGCTGAAGCTTTCTTT
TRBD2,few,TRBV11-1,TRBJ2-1,CASSLLGLGNNEQFF,TGTGCCAGCAGCTTACTTGGACTAGGGAACAATGAGCAGTTCTTC
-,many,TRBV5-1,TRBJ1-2,CASSFHAETGYTF,TGCGCCAGCAGCTTCCACGCGGAGACTGGCTACACCTTC
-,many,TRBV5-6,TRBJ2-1,CASTMASARHEQFF,TGTGCCAGCACCATGGCTAGCGCACGCCATGAGCAGTTCTTC
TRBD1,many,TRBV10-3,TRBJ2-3,CAISVGQDTDTQYF,TGTGCCATCAGTGTGGGACAGGATACAGATACGCAGTATTTT
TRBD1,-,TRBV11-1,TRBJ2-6,CASSFRDRVYSGANVLTF,TGTGCCAGCAGCTTCCGGGACAGGGTCTACTCTGGGGCCAACGTCCTGACTTTC
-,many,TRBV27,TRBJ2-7,CASSFQGGQYEQYF,TGTGCCAGCAGTTTTCAGGGTGGCCAATACGAGCAGTACTTC
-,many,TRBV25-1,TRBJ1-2,CASSVGANYGYTF,TGTGCCAGCAGTGTTGGGGCTAACTATGGCTACACCTTC
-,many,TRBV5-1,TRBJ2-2,CASKPPNTGELFF,TGCGCCAGCAAGCCTCCGAACACCGGGGAGCTGTTTTTT